Shown below are 10 T cell receptor beta chains from a single sample sequenced in a study of cytomegalovirus exposure and HLA in healthy donors. A multiplex PCR was run with 60 Vbeta primers and 13 Jbeta primers. This table comes from immunoSEQ multiplex PCR, and its TCRdb copy is limited to in-frame clones, with some not included. The data hold approximately 81,000 clones, with about 74% observed a single time. Sequenced material: PBMCs. The origin of the receptors is a woman between 50 and 59 years old in good health and CMV-seropositive.

The V gene is TRBV14, the J gene TRBJ2-5, with D possibly being TRBD2 (6 bases). Germline lookup yields CDR1 SGHDN and CDR2 FVKESK. This CDR3 is 14 amino acids long. Trimming removed 5 bases at V and 5 bases at J, with 15 bases between. The CDR3 region is CASSYHRLVETQYF. The CDR3 nucleotides read TGTGCCAGCAGCTACCACCGACTAGTTGAGACCCAGTACTTC. The full variable domain, with the rest looked up from reference TRBV14 and TRBJ2-5, is EAGVTQFPSHSVIEKGQTVTLRCDPISGHDNLYWYRRVMGKEIKFLLHFVKESKQDESGMPNNRFLAERTGGTYSTLKVQPAELEDSGVYFCASSYHRLVETQYFGPGTRLLVL.

This clone occurred a few times. This chain uses TRBV30 with TRBJ1-5; D gene uncertain. V dropped 2 bases and J dropped 0 bases, with 17 bases sitting between them. CDR3 size: 17 residues. Germline V lookup: CDR1 GTSNPN, CDR2 SVGIG (reference sequence). CDR3 bases: TGTGCCTGGAGTTCAGAGGTTGGCGTCTATAGCAATCAGCCCCAGCATTTT. Protein: CAWSSEVGVYSNQPQHF.

The V and J genes are TRBV5-4 and TRBJ2-7; 9 bases align to TRBD1. The CDR3 runs to 15 residues. V shed 4 bases, J shed 1 base, and the junction held 6 bases outside the gene matches. The germline gives CDR1 SGHNT, CDR2 YYREEE (reference sequence). DNA of the CDR3: TGTGCCAGCAGCCCTCCGGGACAGGGTTCCTACGAGCAGTACTTC. This sequence encodes CASSPPGQGSYEQYF.

The rearrangement links TRBV30 to TRBJ2-7, with 7 bases fitting TRBD2. The germline gives CDR1 GTSNPN, CDR2 SVGIG (reference sequence). The CDR3 runs to 15 residues. Unmatched junction bases numbered 16, after V lost 8 bases and J lost 3 bases. CDR3 in amino acids: CAGKVGRLADYEQYF. CDR3 in DNA: TGTGCCGGGAAGGTGGGGCGGCTAGCGGACTACGAGCAGTACTTC.

V is TRBV10-1 and J is TRBJ2-7; D not certain. The CDR3 contains 15 residues. Trimming removed 3 bases from V and 1 base from J, with 13 bases in between. Germline-derived CDR1 and CDR2 are WNHNN and SYGVQD (reference sequence). The CDR3 nucleotides are TGCGCCAGCAGTGATTTAAGCATTTTTTCCTACGAGCAGTACTTC. Protein sequence: CASSDLSIFSYEQYF.

The chain combines TRBV6-1 with TRBJ1-2; perhaps TRBD1 as D (5 bases). The germline V gene encodes CDR1 MNHNS and CDR2 SASEGT. The V end was cut by 4 bases, the J end by 4 bases, with 7 bases between. This CDR3 is 12 amino acids long. As DNA, the CDR3 is TGTGCCAGCAGTGCCAGGGTCTATGGCTACACCTTC. Translating gives CASSARVYGYTF.

This chain links TRBV5-1 with TRBJ2-6; 10 positions agree with TRBD1. The CDR3 is made up of 19 amino acids. Germline V lookup: CDR1 SGHRS, CDR2 YFSETQ. The V segment lost 3 bases and the J segment 4 bases; nucleotides outside the gene matches: 13. The CDR3: CASSSYGRDRGSGANVLTF. For the CDR3, the DNA is TGCGCCAGCAGCTCGTACGGCCGGGACAGGGGTTCAGGGGCCAACGTCCTGACTTTC.

This chain connects TRBV6-1 to TRBJ1-2, with 8 bases lining up with TRBD1. V was clipped by 8 bases and J by 5 bases; unmatched bases: 10. This CDR3 comprises 14 residues. CDR1 and CDR2 (germline): MNHNS, SASEGT. The CDR3 sequence: CASGPRTGRYGYTF. DNA for the CDR3: TGTGCCAGCGGACCGCGGACAGGGAGATATGGCTACACCTTC.

The CDR3 here is CASSESGWEQYF. CDR3 DNA sequence: TGTGCCAGCAGTGAAAGCGGGTGGGAGCAGTACTTC. This sequence joins TRBV6-1 and TRBJ2-7; perhaps TRBD2 as D (6 bases). V lost 2 bases, J lost 7 bases, and 9 bases lay in between. CDR1 and CDR2 from the germline V gene are MNHNS and SASEGT. The CDR3 runs 12 residues.

This sequence joins TRBV19 and TRBJ2-3, with no clear D. V was trimmed by 4 bases and J by 2 bases, leaving 7 bases between them. Germline-derived CDR1 and CDR2 are LNHDA and SQIVND (reference sequence). The CDR3 has 13 amino acids. The chain's CDR3 is CASSRGYTDTQYF. DNA for the CDR3: TGTGCCAGTAGTAGAGGATACACAGATACGCAGTATTTT.